There are a few counts of the clone carrying this TCR beta chain. This record belongs to a study of blood T cell repertoires in COVID-19. As processed by the authors: Nucleated cell counts were estimated from reference gene primer amplification. Profiling relied on immunoSEQ multiplex PCR, and the TCRdb table lists in-frame clones only, not all of them. Clone size and V and J calls were adopted from that table, with D and trimming inferred from the DNA. The sample has about 240,000 clones, approximately 83% seen once. This CDR3 has 15 residues. V gave up 4 bases and J gave up 0 bases, with 9 bases separating them. The germline V gene encodes CDR1 SNHLY and CDR2 FYNNEI.

The chain carries TRBV2 and TRBJ2-2; TRBD1 is a possible D gene (5 bases). The sequencing input was peripheral blood. The TCR sequence derives from a man between 25 and 39 years old who had recovered from COVID-19. The CDR3 loop is CASSGEQANTGELFF. Written as DNA, the CDR3 is TGTGCCAGCAGTGGGGAACAGGCGAACACCGGGGAGCTGTTTTTT.